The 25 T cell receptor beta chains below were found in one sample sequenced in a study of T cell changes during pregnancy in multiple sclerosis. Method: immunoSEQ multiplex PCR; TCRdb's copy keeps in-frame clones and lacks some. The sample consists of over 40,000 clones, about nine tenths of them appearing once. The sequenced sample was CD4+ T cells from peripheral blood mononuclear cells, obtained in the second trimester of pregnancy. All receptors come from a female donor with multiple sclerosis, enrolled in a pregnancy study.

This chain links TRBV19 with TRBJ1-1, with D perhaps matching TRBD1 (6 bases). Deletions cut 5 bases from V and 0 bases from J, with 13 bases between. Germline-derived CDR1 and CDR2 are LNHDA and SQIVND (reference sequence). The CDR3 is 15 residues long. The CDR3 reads CASSWTAAMNTEAFF. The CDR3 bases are TGTGCCAGTAGTTGGACAGCCGCAATGAACACTGAAGCTTTCTTT.

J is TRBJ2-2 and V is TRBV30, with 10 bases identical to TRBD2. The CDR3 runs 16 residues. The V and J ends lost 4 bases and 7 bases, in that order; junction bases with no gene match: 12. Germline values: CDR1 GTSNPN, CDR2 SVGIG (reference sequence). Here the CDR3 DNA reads TGTGCCTGGAAGCCCCAGCGGGGGGGCATGAGCGGGGAGCTGTTTTTT. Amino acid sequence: CAWKPQRGGMSGELFF.

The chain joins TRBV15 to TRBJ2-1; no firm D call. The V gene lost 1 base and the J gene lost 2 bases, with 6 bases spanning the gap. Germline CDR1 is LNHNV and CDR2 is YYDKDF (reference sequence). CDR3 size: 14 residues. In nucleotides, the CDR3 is TGTGCCACCAGCAGAGGCGGAACCTACAATGAGCAGTTCTTC. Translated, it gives CATSRGGTYNEQFF.

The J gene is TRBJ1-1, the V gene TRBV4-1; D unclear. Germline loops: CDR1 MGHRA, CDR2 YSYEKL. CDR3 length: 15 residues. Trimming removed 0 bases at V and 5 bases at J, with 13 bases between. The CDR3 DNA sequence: TGCGCCAGCAGCCAAGACCAAACACGGGAGACTGAAGCTTTCTTT. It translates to CASSQDQTRETEAFF.

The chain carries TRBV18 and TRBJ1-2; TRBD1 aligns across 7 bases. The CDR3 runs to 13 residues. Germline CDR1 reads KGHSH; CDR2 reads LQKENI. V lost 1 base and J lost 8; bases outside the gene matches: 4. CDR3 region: CASSPRGTEGYTF. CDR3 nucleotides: TGTGCCAGCTCACCACGTGGGACAGAAGGCTACACCTTC. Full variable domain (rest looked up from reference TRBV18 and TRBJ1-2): NAGVMQNPRHLVRRRGQEARLRCSPMKGHSHVYWYRQLPEEGLKFMVYLQKENIIDESGMPKERFSAEFPKEGPSILRIQQVVRGDSAAYFCASSPRGTEGYTFGSGTRLTVV.

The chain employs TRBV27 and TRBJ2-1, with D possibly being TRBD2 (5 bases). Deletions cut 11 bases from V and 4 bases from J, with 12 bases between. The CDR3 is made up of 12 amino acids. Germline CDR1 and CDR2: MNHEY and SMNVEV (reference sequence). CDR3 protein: CAGSPPYNEQFF. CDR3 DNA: TGTGCCGGGAGTCCTCCTTACAATGAGCAGTTCTTC.

CDR3 nucleotides: TGTGCCTGGAGGGGCTCCGGCTATGGCTACACCTTC. This gives the protein CAWRGSGYGYTF. The chain combines TRBV30 with TRBJ1-2; D not certain. Germline V lookup: CDR1 GTSNPN, CDR2 SVGIG (reference sequence). V was trimmed by 3 bases and J by 4 bases, leaving 9 bases between them. The CDR3 contains 12 residues.

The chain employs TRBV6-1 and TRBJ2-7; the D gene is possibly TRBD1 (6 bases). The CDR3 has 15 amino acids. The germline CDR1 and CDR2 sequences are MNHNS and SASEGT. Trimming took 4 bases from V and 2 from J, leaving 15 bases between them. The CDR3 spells CASSVEWGPTYEQYF. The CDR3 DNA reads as TGTGCCAGCAGTGTTGAGTGGGGGCCAACCTACGAGCAGTACTTC.

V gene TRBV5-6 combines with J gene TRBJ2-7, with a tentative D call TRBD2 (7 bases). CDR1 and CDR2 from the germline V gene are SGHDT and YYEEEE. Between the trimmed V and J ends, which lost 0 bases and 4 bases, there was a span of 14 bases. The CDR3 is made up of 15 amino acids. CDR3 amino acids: CASSLGGGTWYEQYF. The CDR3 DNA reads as TGTGCCAGCAGCTTGGGGGGGGGCACTTGGTACGAGCAGTACTTC.

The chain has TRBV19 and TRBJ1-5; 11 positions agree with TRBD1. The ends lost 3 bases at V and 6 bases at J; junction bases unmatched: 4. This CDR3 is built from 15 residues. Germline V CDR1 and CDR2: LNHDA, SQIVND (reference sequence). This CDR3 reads CASSITGTGGQPQHF. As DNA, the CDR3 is TGTGCCAGTAGTATTACCGGGACAGGGGGTCAGCCCCAGCATTTT.

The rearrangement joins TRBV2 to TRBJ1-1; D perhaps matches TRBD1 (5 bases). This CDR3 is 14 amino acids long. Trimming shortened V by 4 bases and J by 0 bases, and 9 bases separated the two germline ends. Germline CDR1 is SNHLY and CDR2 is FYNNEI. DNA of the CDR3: TGTGCCAGCAGTGGTCAGGGATTGAACACTGAAGCTTTCTTT. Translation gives CASSGQGLNTEAFF.

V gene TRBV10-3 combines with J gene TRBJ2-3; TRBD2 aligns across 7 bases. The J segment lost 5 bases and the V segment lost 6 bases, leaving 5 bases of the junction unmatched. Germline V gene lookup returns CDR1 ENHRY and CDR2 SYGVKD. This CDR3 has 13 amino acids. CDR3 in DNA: TGTGCCATCAGCCCCGGACTAGGAGATACGCAGTATTTT. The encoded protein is CAISPGLGDTQYF.

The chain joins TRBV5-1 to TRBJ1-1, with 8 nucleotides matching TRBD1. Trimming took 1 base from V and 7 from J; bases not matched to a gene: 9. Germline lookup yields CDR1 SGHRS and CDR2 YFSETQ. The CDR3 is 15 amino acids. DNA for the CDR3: TGCGCCAGCAGCTTGTCAGGGGGCGGCTTATATGAAGCTTTCTTT. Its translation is CASSLSGGGLYEAFF.

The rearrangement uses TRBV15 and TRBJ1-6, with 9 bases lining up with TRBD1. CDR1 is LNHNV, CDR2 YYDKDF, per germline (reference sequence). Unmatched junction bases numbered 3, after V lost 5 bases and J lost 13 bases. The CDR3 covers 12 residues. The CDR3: CATSAGQGPLHF. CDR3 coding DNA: TGTGCCACCAGCGCCGGACAGGGGCCCCTCCACTTT.

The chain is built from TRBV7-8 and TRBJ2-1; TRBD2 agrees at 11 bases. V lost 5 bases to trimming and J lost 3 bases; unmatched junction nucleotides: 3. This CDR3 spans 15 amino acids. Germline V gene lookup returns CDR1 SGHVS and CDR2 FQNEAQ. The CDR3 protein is CASSTTSGGYNEQFF. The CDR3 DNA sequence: TGTGCCAGCAGCACTACTAGCGGGGGCTACAATGAGCAGTTCTTC.

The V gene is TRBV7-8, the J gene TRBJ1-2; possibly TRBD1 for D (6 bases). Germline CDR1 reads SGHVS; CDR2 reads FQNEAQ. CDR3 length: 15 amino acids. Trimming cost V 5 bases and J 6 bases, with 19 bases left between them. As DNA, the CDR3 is TGTGCCAGCAGCCCAGAAGGGGGTTCAAGGGATGGCTACACCTTC. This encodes CASSPEGGSRDGYTF.

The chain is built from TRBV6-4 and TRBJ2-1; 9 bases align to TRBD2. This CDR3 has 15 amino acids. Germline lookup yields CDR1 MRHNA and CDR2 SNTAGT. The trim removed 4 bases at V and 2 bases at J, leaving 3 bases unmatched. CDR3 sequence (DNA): TGTGCCAGCAGTGTGGGGACTAGCCCCTACAATGAGCAGTTCTTC. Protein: CASSVGTSPYNEQFF.

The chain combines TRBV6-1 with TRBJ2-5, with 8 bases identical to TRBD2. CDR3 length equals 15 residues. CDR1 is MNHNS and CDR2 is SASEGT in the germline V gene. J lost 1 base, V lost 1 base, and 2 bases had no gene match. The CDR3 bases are TGTGCCAGCAGTGAAGTCAGCGGGAGCCAAGAGACCCAGTACTTC. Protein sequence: CASSEVSGSQETQYF.

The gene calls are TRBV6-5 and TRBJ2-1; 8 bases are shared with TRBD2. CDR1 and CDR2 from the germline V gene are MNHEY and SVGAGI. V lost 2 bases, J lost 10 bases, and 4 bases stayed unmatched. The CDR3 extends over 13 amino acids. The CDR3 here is CASSYVAGGEQFF. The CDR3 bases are TGTGCCAGCAGTTACGTGGCGGGGGGCGAGCAGTTCTTC.

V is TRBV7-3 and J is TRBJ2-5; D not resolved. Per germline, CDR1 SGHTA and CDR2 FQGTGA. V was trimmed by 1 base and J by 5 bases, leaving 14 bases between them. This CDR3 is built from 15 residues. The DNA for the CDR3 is TGTGCCAGCAGCTTAATGTTTGGCTCGCGGGAGACCCAGTACTTC. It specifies CASSLMFGSRETQYF.

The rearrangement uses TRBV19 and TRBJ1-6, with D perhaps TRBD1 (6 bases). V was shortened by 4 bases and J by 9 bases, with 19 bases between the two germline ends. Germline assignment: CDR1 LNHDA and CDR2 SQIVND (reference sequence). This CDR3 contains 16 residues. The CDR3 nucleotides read TGTGCCAGTAGTACAGGACGTGGGGGCGTCGGTTCACCCCTCCACTTT. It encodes CASSTGRGGVGSPLHF.

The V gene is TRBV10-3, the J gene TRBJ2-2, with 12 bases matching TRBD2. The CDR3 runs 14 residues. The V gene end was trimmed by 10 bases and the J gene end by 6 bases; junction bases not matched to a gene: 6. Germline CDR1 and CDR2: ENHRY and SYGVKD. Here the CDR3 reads CATRTSGNAGELFF. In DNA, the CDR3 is TGTGCCACCCGGACTAGCGGGAATGCCGGGGAGCTGTTTTTT.

The CDR3 region is CASSPDRGGLRAFF. CDR3 nucleotides: TGTGCCAGCAGCCCTGACAGGGGAGGCTTGCGAGCTTTCTTT. The genes are TRBV6-5 and TRBJ1-1; 8 bases map to TRBD1. This CDR3 spans 14 amino acids. Germline assignment: CDR1 MNHEY and CDR2 SVGAGI. V was pared by 6 bases and J by 10 bases, with 13 bases of the junction left unmatched.

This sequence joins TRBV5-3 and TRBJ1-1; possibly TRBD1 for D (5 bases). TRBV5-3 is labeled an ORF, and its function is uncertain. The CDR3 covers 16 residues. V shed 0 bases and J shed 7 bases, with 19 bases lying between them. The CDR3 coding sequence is TGTGCCAGAAGCTTGGAATTTTTCGGGACTAAAAATGAAGCTTTCTTT. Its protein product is CARSLEFFGTKNEAFF.

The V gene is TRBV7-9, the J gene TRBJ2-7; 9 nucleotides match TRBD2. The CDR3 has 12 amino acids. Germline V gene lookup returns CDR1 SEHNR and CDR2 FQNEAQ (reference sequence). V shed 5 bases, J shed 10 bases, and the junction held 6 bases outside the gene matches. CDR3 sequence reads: CASSPSGGPQYF. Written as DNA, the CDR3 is TGTGCCAGCAGCCCCAGCGGGGGGCCTCAGTACTTC. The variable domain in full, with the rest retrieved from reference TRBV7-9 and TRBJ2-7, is DTGVSQNPRHKITKRGQNVTFRCDPISEHNRLYWYRQTLGQGPEFLTYFQNEAQLEKSRLLSDRFSAERPKGSFSTLEIQRTEQGDSAMYLCASSPSGGPQYFGPGTRLTVT.